This T cell receptor (beta chain) derives from a study of blood T cell repertoires in COVID-19. Study at large: T cells, B-cell-depleted T cells, or PBMCs provided the cDNA or gDNA that served as material.

V was shortened by 1 base and J by 7 bases, with 14 bases between the two germline ends. Looked up from germline, CDR1 is MNHNS and CDR2 is SASEGT. CDR3 length equals 15 residues. TCRdb's table, derived via immunoSEQ multiplex PCR, lists solely in-frame clones and lacks some. This table has around 290,000 clones, 80% to 90% appearing once. In Seattle, patients joined the study during active infection and were tracked longitudinally. The TCR was taken from a woman between 65 and 79 years old with COVID-19, enrolled during active disease. Sequenced material: peripheral blood. This chain links TRBV6-1 with TRBJ2-1; perhaps TRBD1 as D (5 bases). CDR3 protein: CASSEGGVGRNEQFF. The CDR3 region has the DNA TGTGCCAGCAGTGAAGGGGGTGTGGGGCGGAATGAGCAGTTCTTC.